This T cell receptor beta chain was identified in a study of blood T cell repertoires in COVID-19. The overall study: Specimens from acute and convalescent COVID-19 originated in the United States, Italy and Spain. From T cells, B-cell-depleted T cells, or PBMCs came the material, which was cDNA or gDNA.

In the source study's methods: From reference gene primer amplification, estimates of nucleated cell counts were derived. Produced via immunoSEQ multiplex PCR; TCRdb's table is partial and in-frame only. Clone size and V and J calls were adopted from that table, with D and trimming inferred from the DNA. The sample shows tens of thousands of clones, approximately 84% of them seen only once. The V end was cut by 7 bases, the J end by 5 bases, with 23 bases between. The length of the CDR3 is 15 residues. Germline V gene data show CDR1 as SQVTM and CDR2 as ANQGSEA. This chain connects TRBV29-1 to TRBJ2-5; D possibly corresponds to TRBD2 (6 bases). The receptor comes from a man in his 60s with acute or convalescent COVID-19. Input material: peripheral blood. The CDR3 region is CSAYGTSLGGETQYF. In DNA form, the CDR3 reads TGCAGCGCCTACGGGACTTCATTAGGCGGGGAGACCCAGTACTTC.